Described below is a single T cell receptor (beta chain) sequence and its context. This clone's antigen is unknown. Per-base quality was not reported, and no clone a single base away is much larger than it. The CDR3 regions of human TCRbeta chains were analyzed by immunosequencing. As for the original processing: Repertoire TCRs were checked for matches against a reference library of SARS-CoV-2-specific TCRs that had been generated using the MIRA antigen-specificity platform. Breadth meant the fraction of unique TCRs that were SARS-CoV-2-associated, whereas depth meant the fraction of total T cells that were SARS-CoV-2-associated. Using the MIRA data, every spike-specific TCR was mapped to the spike region that the TCR reacted to and assigned to either a CD4 or a CD8 class. Log10-transformed breadth and depth values were compared by one-way ANOVA with Sidak's multiple comparisons tests. The source is immuneACCESS, and TCRdb retained only in-frame sequences with V and J called. Part of the clones is not carried over; for the studies checked, unresolved V genes explain less than half of this, and the remainder is unexplained. V and J calls and clone size are given by that table; D and trimming were obtained from the DNA. Recorded for this sample are roughly 150,000 clones; about 91% of them occurred a single time. Of the sample, around 4% is held by the ten largest clones.

The CDR3 spans 16 residues, from the cysteine through the phenylalanine. The sequence is cut down to CDR3 DNA, 48 bases in frame from base 1. V is pruned by 5 bases and J by 2 bases, leaving 6 bases of the junction without a gene match. The germline V gene sets CDR1 to SGHNT and CDR2 to YENEEA. The time point label, as the study defines it: baseline before first vaccination. Vaccinee samples were obtained from the UK trials COV001 and COV002, which included a single-blind randomized controlled phase 2/3 trial of AZD1222 (ChAdOx1 nCoV-19) in healthy adults. For TCRbeta chain sequencing, PBMC samples from trial participants were taken at day 0 and at day 28 after the second dose. This specimen belongs to a study of T cell responses to AZD1222 COVID-19 vaccine (dated by TCRdb to the early 2020s). Background for the entire study: AZD1222 recipients with second doses at about 4 weeks or about 12 weeks were pooled, because spike-specific TCR depth and breadth did not differ between schedules. A total of under 250 trial participants underwent TCR sequencing, of whom approximately 200 had received two doses of AZD1222 and roughly 26 had received two doses of the MenACWY control vaccine. Trial participants were enrolled by age into subgroups of 18-55, 56-69 and 70-plus years, and around 150, 29 and 61 TCR-sequenced participants, respectively, were included in these subgroups.

Study-wide findings and limitations: In the small 56-69-year group, the increase in depth fell short of significance, most likely because of low power. Conclusions about previously exposed vaccinees were limited because only six AZD1222 recipients were SARS-CoV-2 seropositive at baseline. After two AZD1222 doses, both the breadth and the depth of spike-specific TCRs were significantly higher than at day 0 and than in MenACWY recipients. Most participants were white British and females outnumbered males, and the authors suggested that clonal diversity may have been underestimated. Reportedly, almost half of the unique spike-specific TCRs recognized epitopes lying outside the regions that are mutated in the B.1.351 and B.1.1.7 variants. Vaccine-associated CD4 TCRs spanned the whole spike protein, with dominant responses in regions 160-218 and 743-854. Because no samples from the day 14 peak response were available, repertoires could be characterized only after the peak T cell response.

The sample was peripheral blood, taken on day 0 of AZD1222 vaccination. The sequence was collected from an adult in good health. The chain was built from TRBV11-3 and TRBJ2-2; a stretch of 9 junction bases matches TRBD1. At the DNA level, the sequence is TGTGCCAGCAGCCGCCAGGGACAGGGCAACACCGGGGAGCTGTTTTTT. This codes for CASSRQGQGNTGELFF. Reference TRBV11-3 and TRBJ2-2 proteins supply the regions before and after the CDR3; the full variable domain is: EAGVVQSPRYKIIEKKQPVAFWCNPISGHNTLYWYLQNLGQGPELLIRYENEEAVDDSQLPKDRFSAERLKGVDSTLKIQPAELGDSAVYLCASSRQGQGNTGELFFGEGSRLTVL.